These 10 T cell receptor beta chains were all obtained from the same sample, sequenced in a study of control samples from healthy donors and cancer patients. Using immunoSEQ multiplex PCR, the repertoire was profiled, and TCRdb retains in-frame clones only, with some absent. This repertoire shows roughly 120,000 clones, around 87% found once; its top ten account for 3.7%. Sequenced material: PBMCs. The source is an older woman with lung cancer.

The table lists this clone with a count of one. This chain connects TRBV20-1 to TRBJ2-3, with D uncertain. V gave up 3 bases and J gave up 5 bases, with 15 bases separating them. The CDR3 runs to 14 residues. Germline CDR1 is DFQATT and CDR2 is SNEGSKA (reference sequence). CDR3 in DNA: TGCAGTGCTAGTCGGCAGACCGTGGGAGATACGCAGTATTTT. Protein sequence: CSASRQTVGDTQYF.

The chain has TRBV29-1 and TRBJ2-1, with a possible D match to TRBD2 (6 bases). The CDR3 contains 15 residues. V lost 3 bases to trimming and J lost 4 bases, with 16 bases between them. Germline loops: CDR1 SQVTM, CDR2 ANQGSEA. The CDR3, as DNA: TGCAGCGTTGACGGGGCGGGACCCCTTTACAATGAGCAGTTCTTC. It yields the protein CSVDGAGPLYNEQFF.

The chain joins TRBV18 to TRBJ2-1, with D possibly matching TRBD1 (6 bases). Germline CDR1 is KGHSH and CDR2 is LQKENI. CDR3 length: 14 residues. V was trimmed by 3 bases and J by 5 bases, leaving 11 bases between them. DNA for the CDR3: TGTGCCAGCTCACCCGGGACACTCAACAATGAGCAGTTCTTC. Its protein product is CASSPGTLNNEQFF.

The chain is built from TRBV12-3 or TRBV12-4 and TRBJ1-1, with no clear D. The CDR3 contains 11 residues. The V end was cut by 7 bases, the J end by 7 bases, with 10 bases between. CDR3 bases: TGTGCCAGCACAGCCCTAAGTGAAGCTTTCTTT. This translates into CASTALSEAFF.

This CDR3 reads CASSLAGTPYNEQFF. DNA for the CDR3: TGTGCCAGCAGCTTGGCAGGGACACCTTACAATGAGCAGTTCTTC. The genes are TRBV5-4 and TRBJ2-1, with D possibly matching TRBD1 (6 bases). This CDR3 is built from 15 residues. V lost 0 bases and J lost 4, with 11 bases in between. Germline CDR1 reads SGHNT; CDR2 reads YYREEE (reference sequence).

The chain employs TRBV4-3 and TRBJ1-1; TRBD1 matches 8 bases. The germline CDR1 and CDR2 sequences are LGHNA and YSLEER. Trimming cost V 2 bases and J 1 base; bases outside gene matches: 0. The CDR3 spans 14 residues. The CDR3 nucleotides are TGCGCCAGCAGCCAACAGGGGGCGAACACTGAAGCTTTCTTT. It codes for CASSQQGANTEAFF.

The table lists this clone with a count of one. The chain combines TRBV19 with TRBJ1-1; D is undetermined. This CDR3 has 15 residues. V lost 1 base and J 0 bases, leaving 9 bases between the germline ends. Germline loops: CDR1 LNHDA, CDR2 SQIVND (reference sequence). The CDR3 loop reads CASSIGAVMNTEAFF. For the CDR3, the DNA is TGTGCCAGTAGTATAGGGGCCGTTATGAACACTGAAGCTTTCTTT.

The V call is TRBV7-8, the J call TRBJ1-2, with D unresolved. Between the trimmed V and J ends, which lost 0 bases and 6 bases, there was a span of 8 bases. The CDR3 is 13 residues long. CDR1 SGHVS and CDR2 FQNEAQ come from the germline V gene. In nucleotides, the CDR3 is TGTGCCAGCAGCTTAGCGGCCAGAAATGGCTACACCTTC. Amino acid sequence: CASSLAARNGYTF.

The chain links TRBV5-1 to TRBJ2-1; 7 bases line up with TRBD1. The CDR3 is 13 amino acids. Trimming at V came to 4 bases and at J to 5 bases, leaving 3 bases not matched to a gene. Germline CDR1 and CDR2: SGHRS and YFSETQ. In DNA, the CDR3 is TGCGCCAGCAGCCCCCAGGGGGACAATGAGCAGTTCTTC. Translation gives CASSPQGDNEQFF.

This clone was detected only a few times. CDR3 sequence (DNA): TGTGCCAGCAGCTTCTATCCGGGGACAGGGACAAGGACTGAAGCTTTCTTT. Protein sequence: CASSFYPGTGTRTEAFF. The chain uses TRBV13 and TRBJ1-1; 9 bases agree with TRBD1. The CDR3 runs 17 residues. V gave up 3 bases and J gave up 5 bases; unmatched junction bases: 13. Germline V gene lookup returns CDR1 PRHDT and CDR2 FYEKMQ (reference sequence).